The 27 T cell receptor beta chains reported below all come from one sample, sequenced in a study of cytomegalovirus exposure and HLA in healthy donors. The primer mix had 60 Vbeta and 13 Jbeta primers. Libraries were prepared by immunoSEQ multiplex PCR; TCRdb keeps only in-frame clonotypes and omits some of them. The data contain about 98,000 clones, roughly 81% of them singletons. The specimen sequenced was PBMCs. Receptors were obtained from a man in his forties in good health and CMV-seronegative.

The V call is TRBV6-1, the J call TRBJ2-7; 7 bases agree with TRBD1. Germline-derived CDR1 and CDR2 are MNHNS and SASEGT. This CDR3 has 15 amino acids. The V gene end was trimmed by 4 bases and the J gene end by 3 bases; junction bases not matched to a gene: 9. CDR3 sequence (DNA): TGTGCCAGCAGTGCGGCTTACAGACAGGGCTACGAGCAGTACTTC. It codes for CASSAAYRQGYEQYF.

The CDR3 DNA reads TGTGCCAGCAGCCCGGACAGCTTAAATCAGCCCCAGCATTTT. Translating gives CASSPDSLNQPQHF. The V call is TRBV28, the J call TRBJ1-5; D possibly corresponds to TRBD1 (6 bases). Germline-derived CDR1 and CDR2 are MDHEN and SYDVKM. The CDR3 spans 14 residues. V shed 6 bases and J shed 4 bases, with 13 bases lying between them.

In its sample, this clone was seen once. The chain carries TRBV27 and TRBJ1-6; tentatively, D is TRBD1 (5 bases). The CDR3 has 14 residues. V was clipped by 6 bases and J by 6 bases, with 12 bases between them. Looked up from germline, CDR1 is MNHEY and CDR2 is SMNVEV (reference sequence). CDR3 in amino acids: CASRPTGTNSPLHF. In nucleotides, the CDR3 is TGTGCCAGCAGGCCCACAGGTACTAATTCACCCCTCCACTTT.

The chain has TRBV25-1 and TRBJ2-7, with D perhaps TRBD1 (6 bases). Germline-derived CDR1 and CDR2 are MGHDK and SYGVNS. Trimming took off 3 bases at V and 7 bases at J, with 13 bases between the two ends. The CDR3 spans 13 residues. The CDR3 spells CASSEGALREQYF. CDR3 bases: TGTGCCAGCAGTGAGGGGGCCCTGCGGGAGCAGTACTTC.

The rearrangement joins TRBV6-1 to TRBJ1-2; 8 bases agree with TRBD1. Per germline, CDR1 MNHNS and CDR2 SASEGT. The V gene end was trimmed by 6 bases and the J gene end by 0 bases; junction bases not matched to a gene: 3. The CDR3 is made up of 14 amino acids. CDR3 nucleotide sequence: TGTGCCAGCAGGGTACAGGGGGCTAACTATGGCTACACCTTC. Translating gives CASRVQGANYGYTF.

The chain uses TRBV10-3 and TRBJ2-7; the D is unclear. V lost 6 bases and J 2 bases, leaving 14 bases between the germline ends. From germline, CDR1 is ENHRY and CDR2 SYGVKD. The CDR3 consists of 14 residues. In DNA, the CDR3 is TGTGCCATCAGATTAGAGGTCCTAGCCTACGAGCAGTACTTC. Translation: CAIRLEVLAYEQYF.

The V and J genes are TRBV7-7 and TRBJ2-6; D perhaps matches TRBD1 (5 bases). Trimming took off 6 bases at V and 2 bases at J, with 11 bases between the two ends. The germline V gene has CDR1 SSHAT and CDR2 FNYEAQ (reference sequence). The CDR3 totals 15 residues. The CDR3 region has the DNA TGTGCCAGCAGTGAAGGGGTTGCTGGGGCCAACGTCCTGACTTTC. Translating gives CASSEGVAGANVLTF. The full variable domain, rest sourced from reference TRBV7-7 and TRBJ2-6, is GAGVSQSPRYKVTKRGQDVTLRCDPISSHATLYWYQQALGQGPEFLTYFNYEAQPDKSGLPSDRFSAERPEGSISTLTIQRTEQRDSAMYRCASSEGVAGANVLTFGAGSRLTVL.

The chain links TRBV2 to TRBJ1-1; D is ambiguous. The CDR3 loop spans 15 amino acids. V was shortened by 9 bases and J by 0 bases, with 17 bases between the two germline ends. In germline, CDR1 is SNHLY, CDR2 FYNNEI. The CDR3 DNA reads TGTGCCAGTCTCCAGGCAGTCCTTATGAACACTGAAGCTTTCTTT. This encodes CASLQAVLMNTEAFF.

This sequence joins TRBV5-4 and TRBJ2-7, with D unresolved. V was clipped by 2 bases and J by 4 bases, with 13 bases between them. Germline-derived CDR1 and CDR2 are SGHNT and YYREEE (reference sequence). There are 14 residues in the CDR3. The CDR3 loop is CASSFSSGGYEQYF. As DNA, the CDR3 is TGTGCCAGCAGCTTCAGTTCGGGTGGGTACGAGCAGTACTTC.

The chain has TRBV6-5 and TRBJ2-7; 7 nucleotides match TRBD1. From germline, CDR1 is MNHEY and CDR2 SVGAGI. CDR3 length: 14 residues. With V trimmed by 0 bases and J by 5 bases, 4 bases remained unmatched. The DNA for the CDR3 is TGTGCCAGCAGTTACTCGAGGGGACAGCACGAGCAGTACTTC. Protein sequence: CASSYSRGQHEQYF.

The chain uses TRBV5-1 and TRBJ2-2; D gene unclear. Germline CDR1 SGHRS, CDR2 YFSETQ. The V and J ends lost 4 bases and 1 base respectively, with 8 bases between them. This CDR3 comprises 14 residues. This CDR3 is CASSPSQNTGELFF. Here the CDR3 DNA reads TGCGCCAGCAGCCCTTCACAGAACACCGGGGAGCTGTTTTTT.

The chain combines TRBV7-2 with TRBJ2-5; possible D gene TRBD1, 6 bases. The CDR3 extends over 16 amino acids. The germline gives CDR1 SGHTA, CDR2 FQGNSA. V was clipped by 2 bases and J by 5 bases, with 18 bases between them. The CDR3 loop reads CASSLPTDRSGETQYF. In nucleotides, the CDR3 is TGTGCCAGCAGCTTACCGACGGACAGAAGTGGGGAGACCCAGTACTTC.

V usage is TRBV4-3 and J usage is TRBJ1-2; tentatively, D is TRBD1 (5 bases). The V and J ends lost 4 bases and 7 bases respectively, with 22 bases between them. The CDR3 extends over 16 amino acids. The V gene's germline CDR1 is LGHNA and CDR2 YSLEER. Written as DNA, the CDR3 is TGCGCCAGCAGCCTTGACGCTAGGGGCGGCCGGAGTGGCTACACCTTC. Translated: CASSLDARGGRSGYTF.

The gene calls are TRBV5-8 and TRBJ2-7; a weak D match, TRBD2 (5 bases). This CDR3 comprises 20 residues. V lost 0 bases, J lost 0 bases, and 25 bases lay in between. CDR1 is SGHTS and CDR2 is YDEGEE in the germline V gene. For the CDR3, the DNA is TGTGCCAGCAGCTTGGTATCCGGGATATATTTCTTTTGGGACTCCTACGAGCAGTACTTC. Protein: CASSLVSGIYFFWDSYEQYF.

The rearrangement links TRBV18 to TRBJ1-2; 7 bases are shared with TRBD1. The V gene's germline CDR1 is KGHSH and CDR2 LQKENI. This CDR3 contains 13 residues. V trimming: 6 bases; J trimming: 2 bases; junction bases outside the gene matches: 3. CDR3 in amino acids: CASSSGQNYGYTF. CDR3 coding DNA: TGTGCCAGCTCGTCGGGACAGAACTATGGCTACACCTTC.

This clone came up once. The CDR3 region has the DNA TGTGCCAGCAGCCCTAAAGGGGTTTACGAGCAGTACTTC. Encoded protein: CASSPKGVYEQYF. This rearrangement joins TRBV5-4 to TRBJ2-7; possible D gene TRBD1, 5 bases. The CDR3 spans 13 residues. Per germline, CDR1 SGHNT and CDR2 YYREEE (reference sequence). Trimming pared 4 bases from V and 4 bases from J, leaving 12 bases between.

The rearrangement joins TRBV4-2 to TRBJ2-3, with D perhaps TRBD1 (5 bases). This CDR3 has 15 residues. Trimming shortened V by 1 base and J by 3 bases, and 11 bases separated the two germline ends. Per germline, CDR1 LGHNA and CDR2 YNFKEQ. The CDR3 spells CASSQAQGFTDTQYF. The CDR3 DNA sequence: TGTGCCAGCAGCCAAGCCCAGGGATTTACAGATACGCAGTATTTT.

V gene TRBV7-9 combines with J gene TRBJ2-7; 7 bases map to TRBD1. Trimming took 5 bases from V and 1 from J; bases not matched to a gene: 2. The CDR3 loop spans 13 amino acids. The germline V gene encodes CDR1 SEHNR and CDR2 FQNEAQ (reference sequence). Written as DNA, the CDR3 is TGTGCCAGCAGCCCGGACAGGTCCTACGAGCAGTACTTC. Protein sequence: CASSPDRSYEQYF.

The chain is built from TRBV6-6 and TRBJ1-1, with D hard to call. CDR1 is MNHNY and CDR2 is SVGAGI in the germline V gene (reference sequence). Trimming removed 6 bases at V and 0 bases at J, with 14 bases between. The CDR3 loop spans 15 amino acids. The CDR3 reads CASREGRRMNTEAFF. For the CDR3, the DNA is TGTGCCAGCAGGGAGGGCAGAAGGATGAACACTGAAGCTTTCTTT.

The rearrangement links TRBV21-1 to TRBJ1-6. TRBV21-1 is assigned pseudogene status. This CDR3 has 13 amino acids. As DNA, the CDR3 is TGTGCCAGCACAATAGCAGGCGAGAGGGCTCTCCACTTT. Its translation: CASTIAGERALHF.

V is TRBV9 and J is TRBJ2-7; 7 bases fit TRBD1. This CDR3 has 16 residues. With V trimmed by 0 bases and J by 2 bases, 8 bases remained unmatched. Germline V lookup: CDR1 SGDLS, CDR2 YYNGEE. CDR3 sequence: CASSVEETGQTYEQYF. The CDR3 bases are TGTGCCAGCAGCGTAGAAGAAACGGGACAGACCTACGAGCAGTACTTC.

CDR3 protein: CASSIRDPGDTQYF. CDR3 in DNA: TGTGCCAGTAGTATCCGGGATCCGGGGGATACGCAGTATTTT. This rearrangement joins TRBV19 to TRBJ2-3, with D possibly being TRBD2 (5 bases). Trimming removed 3 bases at V and 6 bases at J, with 13 bases between. This CDR3 comprises 14 residues. Per the germline V gene, CDR1 is LNHDA and CDR2 is SQIVND (reference sequence).

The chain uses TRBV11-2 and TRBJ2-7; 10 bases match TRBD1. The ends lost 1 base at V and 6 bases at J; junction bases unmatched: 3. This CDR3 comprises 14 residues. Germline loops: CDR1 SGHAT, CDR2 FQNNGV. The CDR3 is CASSLGQGAGEQYF. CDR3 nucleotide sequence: TGTGCCAGCAGCTTAGGACAGGGGGCGGGCGAGCAGTACTTC.

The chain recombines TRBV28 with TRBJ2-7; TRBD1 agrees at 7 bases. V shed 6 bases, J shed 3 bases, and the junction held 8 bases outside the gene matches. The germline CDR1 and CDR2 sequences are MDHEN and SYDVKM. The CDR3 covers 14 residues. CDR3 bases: TGTGCCAGCAGCCCCCCGGGACAGCGCTACGAGCAGTACTTC. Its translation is CASSPPGQRYEQYF.

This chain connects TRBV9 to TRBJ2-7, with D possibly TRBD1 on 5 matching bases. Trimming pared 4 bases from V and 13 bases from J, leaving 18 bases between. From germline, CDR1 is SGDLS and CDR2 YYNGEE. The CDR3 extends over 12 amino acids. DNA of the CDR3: TGTGCCAGCAGCCCTCACAATGGGGCTCTATACTTC. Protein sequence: CASSPHNGALYF.

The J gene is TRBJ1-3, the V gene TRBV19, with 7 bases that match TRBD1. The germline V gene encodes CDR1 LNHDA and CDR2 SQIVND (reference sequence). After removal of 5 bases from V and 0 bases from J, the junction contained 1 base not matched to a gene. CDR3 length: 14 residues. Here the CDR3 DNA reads TGTGCCAGTAGTTGGGACAGCTCTGGAAACACCATATATTTT. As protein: CASSWDSSGNTIYF.

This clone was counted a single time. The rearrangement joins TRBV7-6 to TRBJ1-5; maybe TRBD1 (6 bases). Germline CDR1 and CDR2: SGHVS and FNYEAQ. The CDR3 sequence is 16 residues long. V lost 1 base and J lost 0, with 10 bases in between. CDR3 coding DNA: TGTGCCAGCAGCTTAGAGGGGGATTTTAGCAATCAGCCCCAGCATTTT. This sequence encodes CASSLEGDFSNQPQHF.